The source of this T cell receptor (beta chain) is a study of blood T cell repertoires in COVID-19. The wider study: Sample material is recorded as cDNA or gDNA derived from T cells, B-cell-depleted T cells, or PBMCs.

As originally analysed: Estimation of nucleated cell counts was performed using reference gene primer amplification. Sequenced by immunoSEQ multiplex PCR; TCRdb stores in-frame clones only, minus some. That table is the source of V, J and clone size, and D and trimming were worked out from the DNA. This table has tens of thousands of clones, over 80% appearing once. During active infection, Seattle patients enrolled and were then monitored through disease. This clone was counted once. The sequence was obtained from a man in his forties or fifties with COVID-19, enrolled during active disease. Input material: peripheral blood.

CDR3 sequence: CASSQALAGVNYGYTF. The CDR3 coding sequence is TGTGCCAGCAGCCAAGCTTTGGCAGGGGTGAACTATGGCTACACCTTC. The V call is TRBV3-1 (or the pseudogene TRBV3-2), the J call TRBJ1-2, with D possibly matching TRBD1 (6 bases). CDR1 and CDR2 from the germline V gene are LGHDT and YNNKEL (reference sequence). Deletions cut 1 base from V and 2 bases from J, with 14 bases between. The CDR3 is 16 residues long.